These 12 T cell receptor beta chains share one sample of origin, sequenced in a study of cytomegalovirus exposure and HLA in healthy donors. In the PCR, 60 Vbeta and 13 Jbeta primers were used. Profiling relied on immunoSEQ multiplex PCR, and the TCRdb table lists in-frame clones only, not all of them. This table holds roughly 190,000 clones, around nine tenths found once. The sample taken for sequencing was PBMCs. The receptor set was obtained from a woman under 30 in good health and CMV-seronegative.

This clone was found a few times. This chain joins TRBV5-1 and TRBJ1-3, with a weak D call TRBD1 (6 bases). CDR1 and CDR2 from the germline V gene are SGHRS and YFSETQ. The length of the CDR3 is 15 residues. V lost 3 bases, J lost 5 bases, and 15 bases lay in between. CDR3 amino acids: CASSSAGAGRNTIYF. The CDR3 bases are TGCGCCAGCAGCTCTGCAGGGGCCGGACGAAACACCATATATTTT.

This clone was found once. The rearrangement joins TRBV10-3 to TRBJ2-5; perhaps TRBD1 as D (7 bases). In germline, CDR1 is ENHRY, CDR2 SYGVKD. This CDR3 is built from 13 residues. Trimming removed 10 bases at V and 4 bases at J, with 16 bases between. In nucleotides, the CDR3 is TGTGCCAACGCGGAGGGGGCGGGAGAGACCCAGTACTTC. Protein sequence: CANAEGAGETQYF.

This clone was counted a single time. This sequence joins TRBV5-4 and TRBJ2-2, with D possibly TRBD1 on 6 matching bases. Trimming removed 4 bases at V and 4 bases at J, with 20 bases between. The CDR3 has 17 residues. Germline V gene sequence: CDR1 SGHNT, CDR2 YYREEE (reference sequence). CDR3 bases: TGTGCCAGCAGCCCTAACCACCGTACAGGGCCCACCGGGGAGCTGTTTTTT. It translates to CASSPNHRTGPTGELFF.

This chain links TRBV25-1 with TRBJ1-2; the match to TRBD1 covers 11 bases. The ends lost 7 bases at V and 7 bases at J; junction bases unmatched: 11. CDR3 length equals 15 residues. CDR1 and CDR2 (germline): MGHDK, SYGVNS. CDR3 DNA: TGTGCCAGCACCGGGACAGGGGGATCTCTTGGTGGCTACACCTTC. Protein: CASTGTGGSLGGYTF.

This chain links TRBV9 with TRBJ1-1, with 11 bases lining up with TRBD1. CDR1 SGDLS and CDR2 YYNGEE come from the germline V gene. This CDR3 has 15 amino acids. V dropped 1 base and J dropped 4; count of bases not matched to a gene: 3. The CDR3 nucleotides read TGTGCCAGCAGCGTAACCGGGACAGGGGGCACTGAAGCTTTCTTT. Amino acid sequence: CASSVTGTGGTEAFF.

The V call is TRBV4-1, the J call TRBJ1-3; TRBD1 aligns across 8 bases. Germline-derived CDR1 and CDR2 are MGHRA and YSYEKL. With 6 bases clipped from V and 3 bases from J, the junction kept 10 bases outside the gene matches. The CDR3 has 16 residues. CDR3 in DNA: TGCGCCAGCAGAGCTTATACTGACAGGGGTGGAAACACCATATATTTT. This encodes CASRAYTDRGGNTIYF.

The CDR3 nucleotides read TGTGCCAGCAGCTTGAACGGGGGACGGGACTATGGCTACACCTTC. This sequence encodes CASSLNGGRDYGYTF. The genes are TRBV5-4 and TRBJ1-2, with TRBD1 as a possible D gene (5 bases). This CDR3 has 15 residues. Germline CDR1 is SGHNT and CDR2 is YYREEE (reference sequence). Deletions cut 1 base from V and 3 bases from J, with 13 bases between.

DNA of the CDR3: TGTGCCAGCAGTTTTGAGGGGACGGTGGGACTAGAAGAAAACATTCAGTACTTC. It specifies CASSFEGTVGLEENIQYF. The chain couples TRBV27 to TRBJ2-4, with 8 bases fitting TRBD2. The CDR3 spans 18 residues. Germline CDR1 MNHEY, CDR2 SMNVEV (reference sequence). After removal of 3 bases from V and 5 bases from J, the junction contained 15 bases not matched to a gene.

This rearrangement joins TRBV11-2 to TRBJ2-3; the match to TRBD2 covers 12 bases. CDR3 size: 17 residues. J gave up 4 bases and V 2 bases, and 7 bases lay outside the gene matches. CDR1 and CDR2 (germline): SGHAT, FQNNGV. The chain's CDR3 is CASSLRTSGIMADTQYF. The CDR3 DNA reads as TGTGCCAGCAGCTTACGGACTAGCGGGATTATGGCAGATACGCAGTATTTT.

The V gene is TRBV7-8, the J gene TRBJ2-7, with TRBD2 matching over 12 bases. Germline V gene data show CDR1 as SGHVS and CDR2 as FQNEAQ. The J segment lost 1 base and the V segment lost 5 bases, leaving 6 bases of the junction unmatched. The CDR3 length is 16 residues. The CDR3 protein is CASSLATSGGSYEQYF. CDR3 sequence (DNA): TGTGCCAGCAGCCTCGCGACTAGCGGGGGTTCCTACGAGCAGTACTTC. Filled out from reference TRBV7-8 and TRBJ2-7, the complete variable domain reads GAGVSQSPRYKVAKRGQDVALRCDPISGHVSLFWYQQALGQGPEFLTYFQNEAQLDKSGLPSDRFFAERPEGSVSTLKIQRTQQEDSAVYLCASSLATSGGSYEQYFGPGTRLTVT.

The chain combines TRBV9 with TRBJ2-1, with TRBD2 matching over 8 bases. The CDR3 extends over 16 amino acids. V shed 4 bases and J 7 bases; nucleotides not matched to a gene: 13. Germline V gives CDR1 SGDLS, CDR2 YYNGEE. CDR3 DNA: TGTGCCAGCAGCCTCCTGGGGAGCGGGAGCTTGAATGAGCAGTTCTTC. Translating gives CASSLLGSGSLNEQFF.

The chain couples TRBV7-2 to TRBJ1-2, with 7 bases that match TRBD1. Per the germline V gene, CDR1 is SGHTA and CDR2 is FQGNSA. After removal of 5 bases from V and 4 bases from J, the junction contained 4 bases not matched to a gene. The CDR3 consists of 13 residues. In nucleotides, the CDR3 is TGTGCCAGCAGCCCGGGACAGCTCTATGGCTACACCTTC. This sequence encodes CASSPGQLYGYTF.